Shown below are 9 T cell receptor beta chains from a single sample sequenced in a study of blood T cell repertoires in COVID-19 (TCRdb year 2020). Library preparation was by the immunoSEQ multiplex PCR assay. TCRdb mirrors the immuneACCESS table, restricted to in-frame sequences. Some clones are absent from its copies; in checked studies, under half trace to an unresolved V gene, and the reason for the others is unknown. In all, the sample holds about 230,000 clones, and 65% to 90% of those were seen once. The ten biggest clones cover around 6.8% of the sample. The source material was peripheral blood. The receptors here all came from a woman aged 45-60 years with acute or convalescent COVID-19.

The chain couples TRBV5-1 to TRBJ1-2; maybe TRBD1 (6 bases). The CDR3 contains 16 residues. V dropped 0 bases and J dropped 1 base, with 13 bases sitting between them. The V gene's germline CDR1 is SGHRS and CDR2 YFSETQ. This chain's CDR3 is CASSLDTGQFNYGYTF. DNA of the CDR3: TGCGCCAGCAGCTTGGACACCGGACAGTTTAACTATGGCTACACCTTC.

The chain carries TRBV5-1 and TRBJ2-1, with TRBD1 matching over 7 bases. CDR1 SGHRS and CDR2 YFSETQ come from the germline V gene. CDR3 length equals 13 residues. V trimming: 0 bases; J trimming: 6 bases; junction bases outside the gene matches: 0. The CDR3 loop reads CASSLDRGNEQFF. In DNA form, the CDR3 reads TGCGCCAGCAGCTTGGACAGGGGCAATGAGCAGTTCTTC.

The DNA for the CDR3 is TGTGCCAGCAGACAGGCGACAGCGAACACCGGGGAGCTGTTTTTT. Its protein product is CASRQATANTGELFF. This chain connects TRBV11-2 to TRBJ2-2, with a tentative D call TRBD1 (5 bases). The CDR3 length is 15 residues. Germline V gene sequence: CDR1 SGHAT, CDR2 FQNNGV. Trimming removed 6 bases at V and 0 bases at J, with 11 bases between.

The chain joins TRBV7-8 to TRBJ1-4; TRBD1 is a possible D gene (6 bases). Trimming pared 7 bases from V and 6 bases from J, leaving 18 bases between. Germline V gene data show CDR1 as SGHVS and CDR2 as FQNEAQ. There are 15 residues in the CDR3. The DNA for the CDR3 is TGTGCCAGCACCCTAAATGCACAGGGCCATGAAAAACTGTTTTTT. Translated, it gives CASTLNAQGHEKLFF.

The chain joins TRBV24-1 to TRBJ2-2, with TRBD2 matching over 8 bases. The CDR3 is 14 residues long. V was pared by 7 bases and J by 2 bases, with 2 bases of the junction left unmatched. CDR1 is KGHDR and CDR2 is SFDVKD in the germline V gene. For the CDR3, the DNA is TGTGCCACCAGAAGCGGGGGCAACACCGGGGAGCTGTTTTTT. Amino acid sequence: CATRSGGNTGELFF.

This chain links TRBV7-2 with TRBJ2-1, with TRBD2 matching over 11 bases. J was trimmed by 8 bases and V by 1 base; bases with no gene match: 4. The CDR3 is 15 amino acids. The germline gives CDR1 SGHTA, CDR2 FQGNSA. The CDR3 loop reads CASSLGLAGGDEQFF. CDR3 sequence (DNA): TGTGCCAGCAGCTTAGGGCTAGCGGGAGGTGATGAGCAGTTCTTC.

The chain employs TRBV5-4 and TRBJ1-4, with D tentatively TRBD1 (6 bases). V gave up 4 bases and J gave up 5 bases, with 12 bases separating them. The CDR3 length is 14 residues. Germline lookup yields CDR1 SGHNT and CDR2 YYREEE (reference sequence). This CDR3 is CASSKTGKNEKLFF. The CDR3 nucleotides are TGTGCCAGCAGCAAGACAGGAAAAAATGAAAAACTGTTTTTT.

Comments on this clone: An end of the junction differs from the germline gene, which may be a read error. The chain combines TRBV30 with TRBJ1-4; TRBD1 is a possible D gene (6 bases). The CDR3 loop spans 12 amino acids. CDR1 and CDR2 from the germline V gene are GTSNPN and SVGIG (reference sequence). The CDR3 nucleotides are TGTGCCTGGTCACTACAGGGTGAAGAACTGTTTTTT. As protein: CAWSLQGEELFF.

The CDR3 bases are TGTGCCGGAGGGACCGATTACGAGCAGTACTTC. This gives the protein CAGGTDYEQYF. The V gene is TRBV10-3, the J gene TRBJ2-7, with a tentative D call TRBD2 (6 bases). This CDR3 spans 11 amino acids. The V gene lost 11 bases and the J gene lost 4 bases, with 12 bases spanning the gap. The V gene's germline CDR1 is ENHRY and CDR2 SYGVKD.